This T cell receptor beta chain is from a study of blood T cell repertoires in COVID-19. At the level of the study: There were acute and convalescent COVID-19 samples, and they came from the United States, Italy and Spain. In each case, the material was cDNA or gDNA derived from T cells, B-cell-depleted T cells, or PBMCs.

Under the authors' procedure: Estimated nucleated cell counts came from reference gene primer amplification. TCRdb's copy holds only in-frame clones and misses some; the assay was immunoSEQ multiplex PCR. V, J and clone size were drawn from that table, and D and trimming were deduced from the DNA. Found here are more than 75,000 clones, roughly 91% of them singletons; the top ten hold less than 6%. Losses at the gene ends were 5 bases for V and 7 bases for J; bases not matched to a gene: 7. This CDR3 is built from 16 residues. Germline V gene data show CDR1 as SGHTA and CDR2 as FQGNSA. The V gene is TRBV7-2, the J gene TRBJ2-2; 13 bases are shared with TRBD2. The sample consisted of peripheral blood. The TCR comes from a woman older than 75 with active COVID-19. CDR3 sequence reads: CASSRTSGSSGGELFF. The CDR3 bases are TGTGCCAGCAGCAGGACTAGCGGGAGTTCCGGCGGGGAGCTGTTTTTT.